The TCR beta chain under discussion was sequenced for a study of cytomegalovirus exposure and HLA in healthy donors. PCR amplification relied on 60 Vbeta primers (plus 13 Jbeta primers). Measured with immunoSEQ multiplex PCR; TCRdb has only the in-frame clones, and not every one. The sample contains some 110,000 clones, over 70% of which appear only once. This CDR3 comprises 13 residues. The germline CDR1 and CDR2 sequences are MNHNY and SVGAGI (reference sequence). Deletions cut 6 bases from V and 5 bases from J, with 10 bases between. This clone has only a few counts. This TCR was recovered from a female donor in good health and CMV-seronegative. The sequencing input was PBMCs. This chain links TRBV6-6 with TRBJ2-2; TRBD2 is a possible D gene (6 bases). CDR3 protein: CASRGRGTGELFF. CDR3 coding DNA: TGTGCCAGCAGGGGTCGGGGGACCGGGGAGCTGTTTTTT.